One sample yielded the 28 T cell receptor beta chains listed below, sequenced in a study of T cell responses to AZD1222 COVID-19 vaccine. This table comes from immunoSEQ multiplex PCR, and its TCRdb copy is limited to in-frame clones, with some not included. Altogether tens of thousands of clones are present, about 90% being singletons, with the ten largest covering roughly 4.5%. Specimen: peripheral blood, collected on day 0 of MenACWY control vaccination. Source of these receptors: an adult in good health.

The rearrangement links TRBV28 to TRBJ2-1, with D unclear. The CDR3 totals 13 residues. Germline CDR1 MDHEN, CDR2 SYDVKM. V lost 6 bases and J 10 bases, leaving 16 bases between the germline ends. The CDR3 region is CASSPEGYEEQFF. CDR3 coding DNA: TGTGCCAGCAGCCCAGAAGGGTATGAGGAGCAGTTCTTC.

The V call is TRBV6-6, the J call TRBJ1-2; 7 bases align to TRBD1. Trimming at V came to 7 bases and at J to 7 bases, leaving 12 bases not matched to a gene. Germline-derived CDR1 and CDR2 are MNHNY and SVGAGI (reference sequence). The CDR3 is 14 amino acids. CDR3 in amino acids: CASTRDSSFCGYTF. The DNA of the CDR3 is TGTGCCAGCACCAGGGACAGTTCATTCTGTGGCTACACCTTC.

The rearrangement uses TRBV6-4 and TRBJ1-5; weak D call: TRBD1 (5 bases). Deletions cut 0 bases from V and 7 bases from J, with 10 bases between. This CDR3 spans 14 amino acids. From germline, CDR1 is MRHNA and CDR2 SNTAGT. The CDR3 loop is CASSDSGASQPQHF. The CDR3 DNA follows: TGTGCCAGCAGTGACTCAGGGGCGAGCCAGCCCCAGCATTTT.

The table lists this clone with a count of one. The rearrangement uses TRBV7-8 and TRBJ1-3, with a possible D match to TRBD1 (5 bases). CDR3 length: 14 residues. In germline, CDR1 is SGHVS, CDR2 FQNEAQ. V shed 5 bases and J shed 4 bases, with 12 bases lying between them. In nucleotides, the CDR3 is TGTGCCAGCAGCGCTACAGGTCTAGGAAACACCATATATTTT. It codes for CASSATGLGNTIYF.

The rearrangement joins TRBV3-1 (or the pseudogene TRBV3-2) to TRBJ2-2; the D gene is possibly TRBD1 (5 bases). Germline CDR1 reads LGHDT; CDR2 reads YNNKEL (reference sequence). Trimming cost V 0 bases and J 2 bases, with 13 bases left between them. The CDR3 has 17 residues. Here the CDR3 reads CASSQELRRGNTGELFF. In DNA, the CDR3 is TGTGCCAGCAGCCAAGAGCTGAGAAGGGGAAACACCGGGGAGCTGTTTTTT.

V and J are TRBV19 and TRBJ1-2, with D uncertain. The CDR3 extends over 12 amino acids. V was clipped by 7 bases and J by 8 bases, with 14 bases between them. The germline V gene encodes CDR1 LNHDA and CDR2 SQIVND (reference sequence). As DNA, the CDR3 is TGTGCCAGTATGGAGGCGGAGGAGGGCTACACCTTC. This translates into CASMEAEEGYTF.

The CDR3 DNA follows: TGTGCCAGCAGTTGGGGACAGGTAGAGACCCAGTACTTC. Its protein is CASSWGQVETQYF. This chain links TRBV6-2 or TRBV6-3 with TRBJ2-5; TRBD1 aligns across 8 bases. The CDR3 is 13 residues long. Germline V lookup: CDR1 MNHEY, CDR2 SVGEGT. Trimming at V came to 4 bases and at J to 4 bases, leaving 2 bases not matched to a gene.

DNA for the CDR3: TGTGCCAGTAGTGACCAGGGCCGCAATCAGCCCCAGCATTTT. It yields the protein CASSDQGRNQPQHF. The rearrangement uses TRBV19 and TRBJ1-5; weak D call: TRBD1 (5 bases). The germline V and J ends were trimmed by 5 bases and 2 bases, with 10 bases remaining between them. Looked up from germline, CDR1 is LNHDA and CDR2 is SQIVND (reference sequence). The length of the CDR3 is 14 residues.

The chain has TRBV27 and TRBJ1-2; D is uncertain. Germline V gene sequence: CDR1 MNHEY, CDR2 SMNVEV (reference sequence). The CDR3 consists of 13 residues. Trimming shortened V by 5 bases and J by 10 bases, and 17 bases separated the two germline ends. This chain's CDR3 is CASSLLLSGNYTF. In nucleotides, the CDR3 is TGTGCCAGCAGTCTCCTTCTGTCCGGGAACTACACCTTC.

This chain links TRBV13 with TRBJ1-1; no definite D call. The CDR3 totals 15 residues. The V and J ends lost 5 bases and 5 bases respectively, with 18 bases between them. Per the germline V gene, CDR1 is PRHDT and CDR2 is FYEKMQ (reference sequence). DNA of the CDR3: TGTGCCAGCAGCCCCCCCCGAGGACTAGGGACTGAAGCTTTCTTT. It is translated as CASSPPRGLGTEAFF.

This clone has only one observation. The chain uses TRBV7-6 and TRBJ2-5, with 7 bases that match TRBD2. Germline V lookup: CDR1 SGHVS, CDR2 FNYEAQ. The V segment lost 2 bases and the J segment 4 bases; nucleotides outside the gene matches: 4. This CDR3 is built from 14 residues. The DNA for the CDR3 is TGTGCCAGCAGCTTACCCTCTAGCGGAGAGACCCAGTACTTC. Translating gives CASSLPSSGETQYF. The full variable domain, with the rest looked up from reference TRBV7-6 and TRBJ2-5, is GAGVSQSPRYKVTKRGQDVALRCDPISGHVSLYWYRQALGQGPEFLTYFNYEAQQDKSGLPNDRFSAERPEGSISTLTIQRTEQRDSAMYRCASSLPSSGETQYFGPGTRLLVL.

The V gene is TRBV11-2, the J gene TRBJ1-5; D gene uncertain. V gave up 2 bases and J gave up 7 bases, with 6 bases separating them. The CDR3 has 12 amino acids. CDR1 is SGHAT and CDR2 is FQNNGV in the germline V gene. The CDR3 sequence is CASSLLGQPQHF. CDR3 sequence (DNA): TGTGCCAGCAGCTTATTGGGCCAGCCCCAGCATTTT. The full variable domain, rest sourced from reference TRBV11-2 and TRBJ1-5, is EAGVAQSPRYKIIEKRQSVAFWCNPISGHATLYWYQQILGQGPKLLIQFQNNGVVDDSQLPKDRFSAERLKGVDSTLKIQPAKLEDSAVYLCASSLLGQPQHFGDGTRLSIL.

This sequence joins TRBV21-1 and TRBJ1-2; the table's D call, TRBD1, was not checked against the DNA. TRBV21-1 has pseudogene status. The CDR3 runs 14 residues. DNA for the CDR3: TGTGCCAGCAGCGGGAAGACAGGGAATTATGGCTACACCTTC. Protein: CASSGKTGNYGYTF.

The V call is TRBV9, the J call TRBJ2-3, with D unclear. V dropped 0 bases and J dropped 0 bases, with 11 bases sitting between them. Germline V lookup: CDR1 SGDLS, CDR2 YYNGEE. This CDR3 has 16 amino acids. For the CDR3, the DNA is TGTGCCAGCAGCGTAGGGGTTGGCGGTAGCACAGATACGCAGTATTTT. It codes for CASSVGVGGSTDTQYF.

As DNA, the CDR3 is TGTGCCAGCAGCCTCTGGACAACCGGTAACCAAGAGACCCAGTACTTC. It yields the protein CASSLWTTGNQETQYF. The chain recombines TRBV6-2 or TRBV6-3 with TRBJ2-5; perhaps TRBD1 as D (5 bases). Per germline, CDR1 MNHEY and CDR2 SVGEGT. The length of the CDR3 is 16 residues. Trimming removed 6 bases at V and 0 bases at J, with 17 bases between.

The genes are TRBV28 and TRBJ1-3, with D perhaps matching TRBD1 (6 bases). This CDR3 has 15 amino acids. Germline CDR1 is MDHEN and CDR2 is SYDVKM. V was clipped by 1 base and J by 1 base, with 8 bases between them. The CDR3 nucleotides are TGTGCCAGCAGTTTATTGAGGGGGTCTGGAAACACCATATATTTT. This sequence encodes CASSLLRGSGNTIYF.

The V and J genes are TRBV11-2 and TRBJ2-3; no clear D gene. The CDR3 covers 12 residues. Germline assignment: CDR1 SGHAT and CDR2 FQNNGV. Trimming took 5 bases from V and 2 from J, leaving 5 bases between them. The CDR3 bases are TGTGCCAGCAGCCAACTCACAGATACGCAGTATTTT. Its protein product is CASSQLTDTQYF.

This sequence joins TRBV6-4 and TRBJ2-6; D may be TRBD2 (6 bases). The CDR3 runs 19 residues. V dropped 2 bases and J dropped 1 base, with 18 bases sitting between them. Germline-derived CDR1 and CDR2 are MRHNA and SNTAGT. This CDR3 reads CASSDPEQGGASGANVLTF. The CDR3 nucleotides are TGTGCCAGCAGTGACCCCGAGCAGGGAGGTGCATCTGGGGCCAACGTCCTGACTTTC.

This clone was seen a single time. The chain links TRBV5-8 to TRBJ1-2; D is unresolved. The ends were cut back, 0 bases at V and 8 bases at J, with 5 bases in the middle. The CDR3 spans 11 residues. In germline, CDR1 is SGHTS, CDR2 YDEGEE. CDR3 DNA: TGTGCCAGCAGCTTGGCTCGCGGCTACACCTTC. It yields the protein CASSLARGYTF.

CDR3 coding DNA: TGTGCCAGCTCACAGGGAACCACAGATACGCAGTATTTT. As protein: CASSQGTTDTQYF. V gene TRBV18 combines with J gene TRBJ2-3; no firm D call. CDR1 is KGHSH, CDR2 LQKENI, per germline. Trimming took 4 bases from V and 2 from J, leaving 7 bases between them. The CDR3 loop spans 13 amino acids.

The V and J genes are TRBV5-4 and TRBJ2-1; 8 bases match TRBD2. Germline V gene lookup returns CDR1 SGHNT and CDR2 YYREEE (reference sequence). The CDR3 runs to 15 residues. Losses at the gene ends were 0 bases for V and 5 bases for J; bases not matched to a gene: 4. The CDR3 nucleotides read TGTGCCAGCAGCTTGGCCTCGGGACTAGACAATGAGCAGTTCTTC. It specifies CASSLASGLDNEQFF.

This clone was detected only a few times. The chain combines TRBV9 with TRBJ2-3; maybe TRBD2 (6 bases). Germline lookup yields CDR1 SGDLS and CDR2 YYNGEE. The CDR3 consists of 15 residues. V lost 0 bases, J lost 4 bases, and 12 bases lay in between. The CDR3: CASSVAGSGADTQYF. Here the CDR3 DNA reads TGTGCCAGCAGCGTAGCTGGTTCGGGAGCAGATACGCAGTATTTT.

CDR3 sequence (DNA): TGCAGTGCTCTCGAACGCGAGCAGTTCTTC. Its protein is CSALEREQFF. The chain carries TRBV20-1 and TRBJ2-1; D is uncertain. There are 10 residues in the CDR3. CDR1 and CDR2 (germline): DFQATT, SNEGSKA (reference sequence). The V gene lost 5 bases and the J gene lost 10 bases, with 9 bases spanning the gap.

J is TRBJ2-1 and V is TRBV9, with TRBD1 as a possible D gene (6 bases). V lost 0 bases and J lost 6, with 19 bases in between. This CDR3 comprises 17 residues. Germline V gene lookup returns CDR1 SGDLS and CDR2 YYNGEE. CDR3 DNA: TGTGCCAGCAGCGTAGCGATGGCGACAGGCAGGGTCAATGAGCAGTTCTTC. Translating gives CASSVAMATGRVNEQFF.

DNA for the CDR3: TGTGCCAGCAATACCAATAGCAATCAGCCCCAGCATTTT. It encodes CASNTNSNQPQHF. The V gene is TRBV2, the J gene TRBJ1-5, with no clear D. The germline V gene has CDR1 SNHLY and CDR2 FYNNEI. CDR3 length equals 13 residues. V lost 7 bases and J 0 bases, leaving 7 bases between the germline ends.

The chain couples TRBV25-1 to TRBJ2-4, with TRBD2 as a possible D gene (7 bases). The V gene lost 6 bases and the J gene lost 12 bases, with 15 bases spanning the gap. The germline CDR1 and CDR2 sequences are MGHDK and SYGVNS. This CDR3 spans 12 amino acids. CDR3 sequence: CASRDGGGRQYF. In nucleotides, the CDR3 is TGTGCCAGCAGGGATGGGGGGGGCCGTCAGTACTTC.

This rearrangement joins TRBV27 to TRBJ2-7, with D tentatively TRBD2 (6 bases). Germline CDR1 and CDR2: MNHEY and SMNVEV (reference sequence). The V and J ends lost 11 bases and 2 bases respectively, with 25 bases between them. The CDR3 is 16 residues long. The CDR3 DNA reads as TGTGCCTCGTCGTCGAACAGCGGGCCTTTCCCCTACGAGCAGTACTTC. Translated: CASSSNSGPFPYEQYF.

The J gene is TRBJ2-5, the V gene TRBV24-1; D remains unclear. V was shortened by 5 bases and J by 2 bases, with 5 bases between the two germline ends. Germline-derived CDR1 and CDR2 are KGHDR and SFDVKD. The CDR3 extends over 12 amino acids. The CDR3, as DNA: TGTGCCACCAGTGCCCCTCAAGAGACCCAGTACTTC. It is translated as CATSAPQETQYF.